This entry lists 20 T cell receptor beta chains sequenced from one sample in a study of blood T cell repertoires in COVID-19. Profiling relied on immunoSEQ multiplex PCR, and the TCRdb table lists in-frame clones only, not all of them. The sample includes around 300,000 clones, roughly nine tenths seen only once; the top ten take 2% to 2.5%. Sequencing input: peripheral blood. The receptors were sampled from a middle-aged man with acute or convalescent COVID-19.

This clone is a singleton in its sample. The chain combines TRBV30 with TRBJ1-4; 8 nucleotides match TRBD1. CDR1 and CDR2 from the germline V gene are GTSNPN and SVGIG (reference sequence). This CDR3 has 14 amino acids. The V gene end was trimmed by 4 bases and the J gene end by 4 bases; junction bases not matched to a gene: 5. CDR3 protein: CAWTQTGVNEKLFF. CDR3 bases: TGTGCCTGGACCCAGACAGGGGTTAATGAAAAACTGTTTTTT.

A remark on this clone: Other DNA sequences within the sample encode an identical CDR3. This chain connects TRBV19 to TRBJ2-7; perhaps TRBD1 as D (5 bases). With 3 bases removed from V and 1 base from J, the gap between germline ends came to 10 bases. CDR1 is LNHDA and CDR2 is SQIVND in the germline V gene (reference sequence). This CDR3 is built from 14 residues. CDR3 coding DNA: TGTGCCAGTAGTATCCAGGGAAGTTCCTACGAGCAGTACTTC. Translation: CASSIQGSSYEQYF.

The chain joins TRBV30 to TRBJ1-2; D is unresolved. Germline CDR1 is GTSNPN and CDR2 is SVGIG (reference sequence). V gave up 4 bases and J gave up 8 bases, with 14 bases separating them. The CDR3 is 12 amino acids. CDR3 bases: TGTGCCTGGAACCGGGTTGCCCTGGGCTACACCTTC. Translation: CAWNRVALGYTF.

This rearrangement joins TRBV12-3 or TRBV12-4 to TRBJ2-1, with D possibly being TRBD1 (7 bases). The V and J ends lost 6 bases and 9 bases respectively, with 9 bases between them. This CDR3 region has 11 residues. CDR3 DNA sequence: TGTGCCAGCAGGCAGGGGGGTGAGCAGTTCTTC. Translating gives CASRQGGEQFF.

The chain recombines TRBV5-1 with TRBJ2-3; D might be TRBD2 (5 bases). Trimming took off 0 bases at V and 0 bases at J, with 11 bases between the two ends. Germline V gene lookup returns CDR1 SGHRS and CDR2 YFSETQ. CDR3 length: 16 residues. The CDR3 is CASSLDKRASTDTQYF. The DNA of the CDR3 is TGCGCCAGCAGCTTGGATAAGAGGGCCAGCACAGATACGCAGTATTTT.

The CDR3 loop is CASSPRSYGYTF. The DNA of the CDR3 is TGTGCCAGCAGCCCCCGCAGCTATGGCTACACCTTC. The chain combines TRBV11-2 with TRBJ1-2; D gene ambiguous. The CDR3 is 12 residues long. The V end lost 5 bases, the J end lost 4 bases, and 8 bases lay between the germline ends. Germline CDR1 and CDR2: SGHAT and FQNNGV.

The chain is built from TRBV27 and TRBJ2-7; no reliable D call. Germline V gives CDR1 MNHEY, CDR2 SMNVEV (reference sequence). V was pared by 4 bases and J by 0 bases, with 7 bases between. CDR3 size: 13 residues. The CDR3 sequence is CASSSRSSYEQYF. The CDR3 nucleotides read TGTGCCAGCAGTTCTCGGAGCTCCTACGAGCAGTACTTC.

This chain joins TRBV5-1 and TRBJ2-2; D perhaps matches TRBD1 (6 bases). This CDR3 spans 15 amino acids. Germline V gives CDR1 SGHRS, CDR2 YFSETQ. V lost 6 bases and J 2 bases, leaving 14 bases between the germline ends. The CDR3 reads CASKQGVSNTGELFF. CDR3 nucleotide sequence: TGCGCCAGCAAACAGGGAGTCTCCAACACCGGGGAGCTGTTTTTT.

This clone was detected once. This sequence joins TRBV20-1 and TRBJ2-7; D call uncertain. Germline CDR1 reads DFQATT; CDR2 reads SNEGSKA (reference sequence). This CDR3 comprises 11 residues. Trimming removed 8 bases from V and 3 bases from J, with 11 bases in between. CDR3 residues: CSPASLYEQYF. The CDR3 bases are TGCAGTCCTGCGAGCCTCTACGAGCAGTACTTC.

The chain links TRBV3-1 (or the pseudogene TRBV3-2) to TRBJ2-1; TRBD2 matches at 8 bases. CDR1 is LGHDT, CDR2 YNNKEL, per germline (reference sequence). V was pared by 2 bases and J by 6 bases, with 9 bases of the junction left unmatched. This CDR3 comprises 16 residues. The CDR3 region has the DNA TGTGCCAGCAGCCAACCGGGGGGGCGGATTGGCAATGAGCAGTTCTTC. Translating gives CASSQPGGRIGNEQFF.

The chain joins TRBV5-1 to TRBJ1-5, with TRBD1 matching over 8 bases. The CDR3 has 14 amino acids. The trim removed 4 bases at V and 4 bases at J, leaving 4 bases unmatched. The germline V gene encodes CDR1 SGHRS and CDR2 YFSETQ. CDR3 sequence reads: CASSITGGNQPQHF. CDR3 bases: TGCGCCAGCAGCATCACAGGGGGTAATCAGCCCCAGCATTTT.

The V call is TRBV12-3 or TRBV12-4, the J call TRBJ1-3; TRBD1 might be the D (6 bases). CDR3 size: 13 residues. Trimming shortened V by 6 bases and J by 4 bases, and 10 bases separated the two germline ends. CDR3 protein: CASSRGRGNTIYF. CDR3 sequence (DNA): TGTGCCAGCAGCAGGGGACGGGGAAACACCATATATTTT.

V gene TRBV9 combines with J gene TRBJ1-1, with TRBD1 matching over 8 bases. The length of the CDR3 is 17 residues. Looked up from germline, CDR1 is SGDLS and CDR2 is YYNGEE. Trimming took 0 bases from V and 0 from J; bases not matched to a gene: 7. CDR3 in amino acids: CASSVGGQAYMNTEAFF. DNA for the CDR3: TGTGCCAGCAGCGTAGGGGGACAGGCTTACATGAACACTGAAGCTTTCTTT. The full variable domain, in which reference TRBV9 and TRBJ1-1 provide the parts outside the CDR3, is DSGVTQTPKHLITATGQRVTLRCSPRSGDLSVYWYQQSLDQGLQFLIQYYNGEERAKGNILERFSAQQFPDLHSELNLSSLELGDSALYFCASSVGGQAYMNTEAFFGQGTRLTVV.

The genes are TRBV5-1 and TRBJ1-6; 7 bases map to TRBD1. The CDR3 totals 13 residues. The junction had 4 bases not matched to a gene; V was cut back by 4 bases and J by 9 bases. Looked up from germline, CDR1 is SGHRS and CDR2 is YFSETQ. The CDR3 reads CASSPQGSSPLHF. CDR3 bases: TGCGCCAGCAGCCCACAGGGGAGTTCACCCCTCCACTTT.

The rearrangement joins TRBV7-6 to TRBJ2-2, with D hard to call. V lost 4 bases, J lost 3 bases, and 6 bases lay in between. In germline, CDR1 is SGHVS, CDR2 FNYEAQ. The CDR3 consists of 13 residues. The CDR3 DNA sequence: TGTGCCAGCAGCTCAACTGACACCGGGGAGCTGTTTTTT. It translates to CASSSTDTGELFF.

V and J are TRBV19 and TRBJ2-3; D not resolved. V gave up 4 bases and J gave up 1 base, with 12 bases separating them. The CDR3 spans 15 residues. CDR1 and CDR2 (germline): LNHDA, SQIVND (reference sequence). The CDR3 nucleotides read TGTGCCAGTAGTAGGCGGAAGATCGGCACAGATACGCAGTATTTT. Translating gives CASSRRKIGTDTQYF.

The rearrangement uses TRBV7-9 and TRBJ2-2, with TRBD2 identical over 9 bases. The CDR3 covers 14 residues. The V gene's germline CDR1 is SEHNR and CDR2 FQNEAQ (reference sequence). J lost 4 bases, V lost 7 bases, and 4 bases had no gene match. The CDR3 protein is CASNLRGGTGELFF. In DNA form, the CDR3 reads TGTGCCAGCAACCTGCGGGGGGGCACCGGGGAGCTGTTTTTT.

V is TRBV7-9 and J is TRBJ2-3; D remains unclear. CDR3 length: 15 residues. Germline assignment: CDR1 SEHNR and CDR2 FQNEAQ (reference sequence). Trimming cost V 4 bases and J 0 bases, with 11 bases left between them. The CDR3 sequence: CASSSNTPSTDTQYF. CDR3 coding DNA: TGTGCCAGCAGCTCAAATACTCCTAGCACAGATACGCAGTATTTT.

This clone has only one observation. The rearrangement links TRBV19 to TRBJ1-5, with 7 bases aligning to TRBD1. Losses at the gene ends were 7 bases for V and 6 bases for J; bases not matched to a gene: 6. Germline V lookup: CDR1 LNHDA, CDR2 SQIVND (reference sequence). The CDR3 covers 13 residues. The CDR3 loop reads CASNGQVGQPQHF. In nucleotides, the CDR3 is TGTGCCAGTAACGGACAGGTGGGTCAGCCCCAGCATTTT.

The chain joins TRBV11-1 to TRBJ2-5; TRBD1 matches at 7 bases. Germline assignment: CDR1 SGHAT and CDR2 FQDESV (reference sequence). The CDR3 is 16 amino acids. V lost 2 bases to trimming and J lost 1 base; unmatched junction nucleotides: 7. The CDR3: CASSLFLDRTQETQYF. As DNA, the CDR3 is TGTGCCAGCAGCTTATTCCTGGACAGGACCCAAGAGACCCAGTACTTC.